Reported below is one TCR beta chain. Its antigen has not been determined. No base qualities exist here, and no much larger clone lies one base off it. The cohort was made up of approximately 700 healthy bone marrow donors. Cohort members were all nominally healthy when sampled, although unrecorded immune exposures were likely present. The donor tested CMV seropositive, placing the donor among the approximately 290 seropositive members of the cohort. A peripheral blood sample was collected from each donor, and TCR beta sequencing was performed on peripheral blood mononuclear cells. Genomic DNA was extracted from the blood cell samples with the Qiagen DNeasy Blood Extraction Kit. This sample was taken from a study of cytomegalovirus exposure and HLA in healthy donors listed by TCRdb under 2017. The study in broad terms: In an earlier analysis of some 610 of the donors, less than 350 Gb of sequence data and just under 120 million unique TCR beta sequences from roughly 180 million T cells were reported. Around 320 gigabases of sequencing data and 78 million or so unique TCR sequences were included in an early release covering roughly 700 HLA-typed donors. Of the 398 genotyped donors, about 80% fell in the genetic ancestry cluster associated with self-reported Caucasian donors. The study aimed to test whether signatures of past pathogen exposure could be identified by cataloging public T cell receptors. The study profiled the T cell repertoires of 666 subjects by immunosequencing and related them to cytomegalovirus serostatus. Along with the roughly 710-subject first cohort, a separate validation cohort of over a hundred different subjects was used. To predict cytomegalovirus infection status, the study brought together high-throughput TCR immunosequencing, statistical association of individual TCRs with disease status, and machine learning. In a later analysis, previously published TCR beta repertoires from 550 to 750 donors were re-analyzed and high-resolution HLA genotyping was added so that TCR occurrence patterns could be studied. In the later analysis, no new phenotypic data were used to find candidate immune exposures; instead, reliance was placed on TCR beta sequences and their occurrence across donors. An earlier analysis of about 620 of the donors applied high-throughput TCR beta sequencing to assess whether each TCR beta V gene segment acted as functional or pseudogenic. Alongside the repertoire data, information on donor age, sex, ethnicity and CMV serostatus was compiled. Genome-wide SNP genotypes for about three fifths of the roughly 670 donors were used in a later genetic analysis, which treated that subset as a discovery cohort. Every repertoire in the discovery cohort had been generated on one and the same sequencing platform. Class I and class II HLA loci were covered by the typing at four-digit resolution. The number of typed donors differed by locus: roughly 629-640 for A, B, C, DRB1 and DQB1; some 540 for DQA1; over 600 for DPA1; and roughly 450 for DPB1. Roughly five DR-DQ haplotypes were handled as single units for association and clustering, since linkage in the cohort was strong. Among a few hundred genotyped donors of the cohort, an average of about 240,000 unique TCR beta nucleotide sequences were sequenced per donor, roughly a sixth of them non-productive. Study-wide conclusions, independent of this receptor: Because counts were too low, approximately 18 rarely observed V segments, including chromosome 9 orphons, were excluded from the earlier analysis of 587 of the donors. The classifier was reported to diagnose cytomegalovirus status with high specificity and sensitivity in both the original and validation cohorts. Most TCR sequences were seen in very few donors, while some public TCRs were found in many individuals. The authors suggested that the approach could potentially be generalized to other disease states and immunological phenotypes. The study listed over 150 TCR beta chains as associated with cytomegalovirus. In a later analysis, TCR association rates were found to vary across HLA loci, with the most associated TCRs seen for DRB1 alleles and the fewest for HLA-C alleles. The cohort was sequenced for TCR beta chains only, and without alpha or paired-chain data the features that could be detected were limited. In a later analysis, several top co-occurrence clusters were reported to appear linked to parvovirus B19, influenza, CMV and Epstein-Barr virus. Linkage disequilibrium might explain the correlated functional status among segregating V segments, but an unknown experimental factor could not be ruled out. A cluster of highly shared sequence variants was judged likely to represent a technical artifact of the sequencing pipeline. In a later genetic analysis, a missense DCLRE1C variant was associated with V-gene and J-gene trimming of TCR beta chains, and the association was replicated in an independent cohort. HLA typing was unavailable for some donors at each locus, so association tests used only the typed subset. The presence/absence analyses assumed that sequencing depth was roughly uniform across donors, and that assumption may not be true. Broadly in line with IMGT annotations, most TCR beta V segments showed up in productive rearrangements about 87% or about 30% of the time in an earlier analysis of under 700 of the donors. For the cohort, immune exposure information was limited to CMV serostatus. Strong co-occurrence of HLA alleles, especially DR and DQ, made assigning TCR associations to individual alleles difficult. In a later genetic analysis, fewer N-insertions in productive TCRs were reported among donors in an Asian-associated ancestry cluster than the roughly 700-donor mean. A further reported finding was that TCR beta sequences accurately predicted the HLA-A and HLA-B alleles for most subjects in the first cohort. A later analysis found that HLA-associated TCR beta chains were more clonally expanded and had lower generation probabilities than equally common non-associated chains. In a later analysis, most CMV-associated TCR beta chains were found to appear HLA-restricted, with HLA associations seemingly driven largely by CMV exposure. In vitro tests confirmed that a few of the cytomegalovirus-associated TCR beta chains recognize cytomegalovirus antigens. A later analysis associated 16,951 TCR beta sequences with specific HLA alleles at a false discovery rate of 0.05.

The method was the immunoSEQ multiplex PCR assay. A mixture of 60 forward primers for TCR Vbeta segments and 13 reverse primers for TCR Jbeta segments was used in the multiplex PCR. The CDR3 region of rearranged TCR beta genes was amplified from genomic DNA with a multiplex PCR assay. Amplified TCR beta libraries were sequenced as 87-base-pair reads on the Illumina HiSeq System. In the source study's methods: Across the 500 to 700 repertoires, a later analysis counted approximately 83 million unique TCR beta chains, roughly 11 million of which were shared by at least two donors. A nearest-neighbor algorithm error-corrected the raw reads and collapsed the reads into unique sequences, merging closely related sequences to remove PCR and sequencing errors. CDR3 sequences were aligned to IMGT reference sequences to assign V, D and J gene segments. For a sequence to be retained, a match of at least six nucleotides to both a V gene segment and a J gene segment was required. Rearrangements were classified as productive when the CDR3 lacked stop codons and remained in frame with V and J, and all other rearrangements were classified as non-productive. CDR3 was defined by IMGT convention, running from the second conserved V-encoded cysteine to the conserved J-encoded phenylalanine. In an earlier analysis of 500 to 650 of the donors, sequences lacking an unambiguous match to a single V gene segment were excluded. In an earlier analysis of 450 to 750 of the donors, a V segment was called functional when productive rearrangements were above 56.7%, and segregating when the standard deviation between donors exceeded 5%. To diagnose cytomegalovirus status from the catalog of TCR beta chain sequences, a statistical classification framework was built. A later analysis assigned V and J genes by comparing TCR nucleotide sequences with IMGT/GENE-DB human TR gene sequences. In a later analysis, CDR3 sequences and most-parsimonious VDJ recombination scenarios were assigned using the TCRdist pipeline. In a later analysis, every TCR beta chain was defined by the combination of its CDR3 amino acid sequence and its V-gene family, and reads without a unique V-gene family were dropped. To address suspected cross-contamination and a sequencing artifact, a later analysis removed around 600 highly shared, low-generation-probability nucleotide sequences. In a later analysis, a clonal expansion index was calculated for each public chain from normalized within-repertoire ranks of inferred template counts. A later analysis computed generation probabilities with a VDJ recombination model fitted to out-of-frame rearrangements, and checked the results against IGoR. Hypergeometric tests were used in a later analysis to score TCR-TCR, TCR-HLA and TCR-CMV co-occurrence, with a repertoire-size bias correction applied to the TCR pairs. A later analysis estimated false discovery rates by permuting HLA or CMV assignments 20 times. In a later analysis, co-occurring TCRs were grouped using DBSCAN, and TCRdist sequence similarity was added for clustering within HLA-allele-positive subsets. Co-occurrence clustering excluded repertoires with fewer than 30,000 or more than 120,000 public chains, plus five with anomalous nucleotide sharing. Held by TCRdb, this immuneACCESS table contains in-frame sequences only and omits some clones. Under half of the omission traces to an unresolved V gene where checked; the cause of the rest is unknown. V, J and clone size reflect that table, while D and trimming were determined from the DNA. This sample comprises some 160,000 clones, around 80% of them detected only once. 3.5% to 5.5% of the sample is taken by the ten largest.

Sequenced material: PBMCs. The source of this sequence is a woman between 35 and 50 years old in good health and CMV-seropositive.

CDR3 loop: CASSQDWERASSYNEQFF. The nucleotide sequence reads as follows: TGTGCCAGCAGCCAAGATTGGGAGCGGGCGAGCTCCTACAATGAGCAGTTCTTC. In this chain, TRBV4-2 is recombined with TRBJ2-1; TRBD2 is a weak D gene call, 6 bases matching. CDR3 length: 18 amino acids, cysteine to phenylalanine. CDR3 DNA only is kept here, 54 bases in frame from base 1. From a lookup of the germline V gene, CDR1 and CDR2 are LGHNA and YNFKEQ. The junction carries 15 bases between V and J, which are trimmed by 0 bases and 0 bases respectively.